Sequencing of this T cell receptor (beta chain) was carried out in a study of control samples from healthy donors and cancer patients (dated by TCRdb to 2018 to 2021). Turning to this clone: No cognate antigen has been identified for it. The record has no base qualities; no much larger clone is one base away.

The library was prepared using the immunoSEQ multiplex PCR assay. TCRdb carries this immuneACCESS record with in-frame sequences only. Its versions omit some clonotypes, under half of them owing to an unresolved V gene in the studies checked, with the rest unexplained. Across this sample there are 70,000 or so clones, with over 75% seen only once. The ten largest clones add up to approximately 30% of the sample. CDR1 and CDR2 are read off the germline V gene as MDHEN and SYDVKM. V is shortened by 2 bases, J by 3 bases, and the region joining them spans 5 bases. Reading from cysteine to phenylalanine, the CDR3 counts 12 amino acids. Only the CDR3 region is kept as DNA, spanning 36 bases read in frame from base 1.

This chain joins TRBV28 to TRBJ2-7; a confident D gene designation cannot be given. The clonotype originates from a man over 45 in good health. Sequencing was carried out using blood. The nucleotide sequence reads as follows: TGTGCCAGCAGTTTAGGGATCTACGAGCAGTACTTC. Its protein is CASSLGIYEQYF.